This record looks at one TCR beta chain sequence and its context. Antigen unknown. The data were taken from a study of cytomegalovirus exposure and HLA in healthy donors. Germline V gene data show CDR1 as SGHTA and CDR2 as FQGTGA. J was trimmed by 6 bases and V by 1 base; bases with no gene match: 12. This CDR3 comprises 17 residues. Overall study findings and caveats: Excluded: some indistinguishable V segments such as TRBV6-2 and TRBV6-3. Earlier results showed most TCR beta V segments being productive about 87% or about 30% of the time.

The primer mix had 60 Vbeta and 13 Jbeta primers. Clones were read by immunoSEQ multiplex PCR, and TCRdb kept only the in-frame ones, dropping some. Of 100,000 to 150,000 clones listed, more than 75% are singletons. The sequencing input was PBMCs. V usage is TRBV7-3 and J usage is TRBJ2-1; TRBD1 aligns across 7 bases. The TCR sequence derives from a woman between 55 and 75 years old in good health and CMV-seropositive. The CDR3 DNA follows: TGTGCCAGCAGCTTAAGGCTCCTAGGGGACAGCCTCAATGAGCAGTTCTTC. Residues: CASSLRLLGDSLNEQFF.